The table lists the clone carrying this T cell receptor (beta chain) with a count of one. V lost 5 bases and J 2 bases, leaving 12 bases between the germline ends. The CDR3 loop spans 13 amino acids. Germline CDR1 is SQVTM and CDR2 is ANQGSEA. The method was immunoSEQ multiplex PCR; TCRdb's version includes in-frame clones alone and lacks a portion of them. The sample lists roughly 810,000 clones; approximately 97% were seen once. CD45RO-negative, CCR7-positively selected cells formed the naive CD8 fraction, excluding terminally differentiated effector memory CD45RA+ cells. The data belong to a study of shared clonotypes between healthy human individuals. In the study overall: Each donor's CD4 naive and CD4 memory cells filled three plates apiece, CD8 naive two, and CD8 memory one.

Material for sequencing was naive CD8+ T cells sorted from blood. The chain carries TRBV29-1 and TRBJ2-5; D remains unclear. The origin of this receptor is a man under 40 in good health. CDR3 residues: CSVSGPPQETQYF. The CDR3 DNA is TGCAGCGTTTCGGGTCCCCCACAAGAGACCCAGTACTTC.